The rows below give T cell receptor beta chains drawn from one sample of a study of T cells after yellow fever vaccination. TCRdb recomputed calls from the 5' RACE reads with MiXCR, one row per CDR3 protein. This table has some 600,000 distinct CDR3 sequences, roughly a sixth appearing once. The material was PBMCs, obtained 4 to 5 days after the first yellow fever vaccination. These receptors were collected from a man between 18 and 29 years old who received the YFV17D yellow fever vaccine. The CDR3 runs from the conserved cysteine through the conserved F or W. The order of the fields is D gene, CDR3 length, J gene, V gene, clone size, CDR3 DNA, CDR3 protein. D genes are given only for firm matches. Clone sizes are given selectively: once, few, many, or a class where the clone is expanded.

>TRBD2|15|TRBJ2-5|TRBV7-2|many
TGTGCCAGCAGCTTAGTGGCTAGCGGGTTTGAGACCCAGTACTTC
CASSLVASGFETQYF
>NA|13|TRBJ1-6|TRBV7-6|few
TGTGCCAGCAGCCCCGGGGGCTTGGGGACCCTCCACTTT
CASSPGGLGTLHF
>TRBD2|14|TRBJ2-7|TRBV12-3/TRBV12-4|few
TGTGCCAGCCGAAGCGGGGGCTACGTTACGAAGCAGTACTTC
CASRSGGYVTKQYF
>NA|14|TRBJ2-7|TRBV25-1|few
TGTGCCAGCAGTGGGAGGGGGGGGCCCTACGAGCAGTACTTC
CASSGRGGPYEQYF
>NA|12|TRBJ2-5|TRBV12-3/TRBV12-4|few
TGTGCCAGCAGTTTCCCCCGGTCGACCCAGTACTTC
CASSFPRSTQYF
>TRBD1|15|TRBJ1-6|TRBV7-2|few
TGTGCCAGCAGCGTAACCGGGACAGGGGACTCACCCCTCCACTTT
CASSVTGTGDSPLHF
>NA|14|TRBJ2-7|TRBV10-3|few
TGTGCCATCAGTGAGTCGTCGGGACGAGACGAGCAGTACTTC
CAISESSGRDEQYF
>TRBD1|17|TRBJ2-3|TRBV7-3|few
TGTGCCAGCAGCTTGGTCCCTTGGACAGGGGGCGAAGATACGCAGTATTTT
CASSLVPWTGGEDTQYF
>NA|14|TRBJ2-3|TRBV28|NA
TGTGCCAGCAGTCTTCGGGGGCTACTGGATACGCAGTATTTT
CASSLRGLLDTQYF
>NA|12|TRBJ2-3|TRBV27|many
TGTGCCAGCAGTTTGACTGTGGAGACGCAGTATTTT
CASSLTVETQYF
>NA|14|TRBJ2-3|TRBV12-3/TRBV12-4|many
TGTGCCAGCAGCCCGGGGGCTAGCACAGATACGCAGTATTTT
CASSPGASTDTQYF
>TRBD2|16|TRBJ2-3|TRBV6-5|NA
TGTGCCAGCAGTTCCCGAGCGGGGGGGCGCGTTGATACGCAGTATTTT
CASSSRAGGRVDTQYF
>NA|15|TRBJ2-7|TRBV4-2|NA
TGTGCCAGCAGCCTCTGGGGTCCCAGCTCCTACGAGCAGTACTTC
CASSLWGPSSYEQYF
>TRBD1|13|TRBJ2-7|TRBV9|NA
TGTGCCAGCAGCGCCAGGGACAGTCTGGAGCAGTACTTC
CASSARDSLEQYF